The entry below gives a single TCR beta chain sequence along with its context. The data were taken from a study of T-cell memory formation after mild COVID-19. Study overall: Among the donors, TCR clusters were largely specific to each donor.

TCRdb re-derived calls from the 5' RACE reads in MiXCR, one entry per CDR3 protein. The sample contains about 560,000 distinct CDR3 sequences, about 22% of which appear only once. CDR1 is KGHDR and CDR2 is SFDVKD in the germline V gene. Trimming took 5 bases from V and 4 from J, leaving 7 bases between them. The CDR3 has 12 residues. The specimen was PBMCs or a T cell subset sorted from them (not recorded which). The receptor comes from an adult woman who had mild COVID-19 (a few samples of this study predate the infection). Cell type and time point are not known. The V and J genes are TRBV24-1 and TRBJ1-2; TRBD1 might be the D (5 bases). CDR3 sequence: CATSAGGYGYTF. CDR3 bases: TGTGCCACCAGTGCGGGGGGCTATGGCTACACCTTC.